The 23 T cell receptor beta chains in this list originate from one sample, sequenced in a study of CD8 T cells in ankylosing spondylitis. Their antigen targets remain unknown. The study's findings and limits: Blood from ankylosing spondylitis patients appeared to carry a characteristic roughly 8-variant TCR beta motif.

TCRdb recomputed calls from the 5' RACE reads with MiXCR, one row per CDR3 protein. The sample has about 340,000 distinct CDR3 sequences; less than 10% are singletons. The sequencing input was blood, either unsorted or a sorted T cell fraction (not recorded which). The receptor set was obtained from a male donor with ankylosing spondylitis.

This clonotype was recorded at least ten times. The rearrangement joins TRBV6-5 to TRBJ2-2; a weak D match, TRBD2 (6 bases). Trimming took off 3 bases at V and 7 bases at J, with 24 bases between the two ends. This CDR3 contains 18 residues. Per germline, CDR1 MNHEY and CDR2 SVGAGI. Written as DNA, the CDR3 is TGTGCCAGCAGTTATACTTTCCCGGGAGAAATGGTTATCGGGGAGCTGTTTTTT. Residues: CASSYTFPGEMVIGELFF.

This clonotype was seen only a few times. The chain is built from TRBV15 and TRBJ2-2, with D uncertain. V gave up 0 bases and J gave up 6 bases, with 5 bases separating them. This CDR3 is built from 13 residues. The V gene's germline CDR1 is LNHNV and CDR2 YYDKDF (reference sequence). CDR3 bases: TGTGCCACCAGCAGAGATACACCCGGGGAGCTGTTTTTT. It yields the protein CATSRDTPGELFF.

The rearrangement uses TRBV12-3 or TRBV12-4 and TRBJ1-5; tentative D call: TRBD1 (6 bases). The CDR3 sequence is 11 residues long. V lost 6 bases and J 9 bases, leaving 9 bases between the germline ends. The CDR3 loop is CASSLGGPQHF. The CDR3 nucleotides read TGTGCCAGCAGCCTAGGGGGGCCCCAGCATTTT.

The CDR3 region is CASSLHTSGANVLTF. The DNA of the CDR3 is TGTGCCAGCAGTTTGCACACCTCTGGGGCCAACGTCCTGACTTTC. The chain combines TRBV28 with TRBJ2-6; no reliable D call. Looked up from germline, CDR1 is MDHEN and CDR2 is SYDVKM. V lost 3 bases, J lost 0 bases, and 6 bases lay in between. This CDR3 region has 15 residues.

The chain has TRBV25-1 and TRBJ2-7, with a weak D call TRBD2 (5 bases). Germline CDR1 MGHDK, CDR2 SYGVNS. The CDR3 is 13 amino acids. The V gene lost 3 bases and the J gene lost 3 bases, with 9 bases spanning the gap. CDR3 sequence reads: CASSDPGIYEQYF. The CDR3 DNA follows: TGTGCCAGCAGTGATCCGGGAATCTACGAGCAGTACTTC.

The CDR3 region has the DNA TGCGCCAGCAGCCTCAATCCAGGACTGAACTATGGCTACACCTTC. Translation: CASSLNPGLNYGYTF. This rearrangement joins TRBV4-1 to TRBJ1-2; no reliable D call. CDR3 length: 15 residues. The V and J ends lost 4 bases and 2 bases respectively, with 14 bases between them. Germline V CDR1 and CDR2: MGHRA, YSYEKL.

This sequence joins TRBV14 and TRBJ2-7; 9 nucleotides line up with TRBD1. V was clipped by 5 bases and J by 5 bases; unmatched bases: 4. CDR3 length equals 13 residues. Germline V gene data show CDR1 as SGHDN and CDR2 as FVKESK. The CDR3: CASSSTGGHEQYF. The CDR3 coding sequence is TGTGCCAGCAGCAGTACAGGGGGCCACGAGCAGTACTTC.

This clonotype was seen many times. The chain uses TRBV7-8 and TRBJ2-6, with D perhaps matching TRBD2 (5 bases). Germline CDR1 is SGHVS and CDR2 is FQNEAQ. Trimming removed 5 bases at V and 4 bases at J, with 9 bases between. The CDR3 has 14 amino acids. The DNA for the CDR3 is TGTGCCAGCAGCGCTAGCTCGGGGGCCAACGTCCTGACTTTC. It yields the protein CASSASSGANVLTF.

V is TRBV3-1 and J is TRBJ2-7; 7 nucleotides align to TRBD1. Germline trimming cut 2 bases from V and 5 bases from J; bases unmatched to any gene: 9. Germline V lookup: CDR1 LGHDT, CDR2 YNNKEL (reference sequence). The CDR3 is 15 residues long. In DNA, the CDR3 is TGTGCCAGCAGCCAACGTCAGGGGGTGTTCCACGAGCAGTACTTC. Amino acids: CASSQRQGVFHEQYF.

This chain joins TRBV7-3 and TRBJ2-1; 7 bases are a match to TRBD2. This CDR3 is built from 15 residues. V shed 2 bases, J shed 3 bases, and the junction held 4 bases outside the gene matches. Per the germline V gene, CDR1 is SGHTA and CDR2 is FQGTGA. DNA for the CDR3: TGTGCCAGCAGCTTAGGGACTACCCTCTACAATGAGCAGTTCTTC. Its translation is CASSLGTTLYNEQFF.

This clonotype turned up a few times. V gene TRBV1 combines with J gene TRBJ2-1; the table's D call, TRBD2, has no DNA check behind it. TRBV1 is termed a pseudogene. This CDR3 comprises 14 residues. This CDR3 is CTNDVAGENNEQFF. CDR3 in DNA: TGCACCAACGATGTAGCGGGAGAGAACAATGAGCAGTTCTTC.

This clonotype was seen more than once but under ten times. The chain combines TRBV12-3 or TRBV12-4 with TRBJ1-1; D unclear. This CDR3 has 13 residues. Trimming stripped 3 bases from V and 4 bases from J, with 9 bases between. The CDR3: CASSFQLSTEAFF. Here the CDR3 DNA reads TGTGCCAGCAGTTTCCAACTGAGCACTGAAGCTTTCTTT.

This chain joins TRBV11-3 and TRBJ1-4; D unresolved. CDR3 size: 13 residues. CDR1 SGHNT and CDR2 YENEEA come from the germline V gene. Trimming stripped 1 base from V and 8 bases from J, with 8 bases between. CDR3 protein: CASSLGSVEKLFF. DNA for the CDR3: TGTGCCAGCAGCTTAGGATCGGTGGAAAAACTGTTTTTT.

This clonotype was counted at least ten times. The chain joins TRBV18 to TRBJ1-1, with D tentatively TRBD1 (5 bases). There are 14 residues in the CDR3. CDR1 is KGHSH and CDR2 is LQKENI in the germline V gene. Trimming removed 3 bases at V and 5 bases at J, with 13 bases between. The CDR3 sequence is CASSPSRGETEAFF. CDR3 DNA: TGTGCCAGCTCACCCTCTCGGGGGGAAACTGAAGCTTTCTTT.

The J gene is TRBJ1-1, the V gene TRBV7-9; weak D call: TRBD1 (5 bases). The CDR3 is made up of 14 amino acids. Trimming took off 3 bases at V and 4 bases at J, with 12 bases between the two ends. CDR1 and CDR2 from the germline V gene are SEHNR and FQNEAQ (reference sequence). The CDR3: CASSLGVGTTEAFF. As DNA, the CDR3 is TGTGCCAGCAGCTTGGGGGTTGGAACCACTGAAGCTTTCTTT.

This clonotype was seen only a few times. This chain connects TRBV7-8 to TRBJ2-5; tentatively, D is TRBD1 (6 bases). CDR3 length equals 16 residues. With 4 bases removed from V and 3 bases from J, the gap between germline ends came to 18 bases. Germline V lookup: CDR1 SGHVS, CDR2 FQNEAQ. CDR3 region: CASSSTRTVKEETQYF. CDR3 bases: TGTGCCAGCAGCTCCACCCGGACAGTTAAAGAAGAGACCCAGTACTTC.

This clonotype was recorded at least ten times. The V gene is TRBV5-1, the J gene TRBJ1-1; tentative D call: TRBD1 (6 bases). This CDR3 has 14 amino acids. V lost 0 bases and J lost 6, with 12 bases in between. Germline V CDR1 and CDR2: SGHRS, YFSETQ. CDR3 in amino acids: CASSLAGGNAEAFF. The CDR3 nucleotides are TGCGCCAGCAGCTTGGCGGGGGGCAACGCTGAAGCTTTCTTT.

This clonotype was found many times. DNA for the CDR3: TGTGCCAGCAGTACTAAGGCTCCTGTCCGCGGGAATGAGCAGTTCTTC. As protein: CASSTKAPVRGNEQFF. The rearrangement links TRBV2 to TRBJ2-1, with D possibly being TRBD2 (5 bases). Germline CDR1 SNHLY, CDR2 FYNNEI. Trimming removed 5 bases at V and 7 bases at J, with 21 bases between. This CDR3 comprises 16 residues.

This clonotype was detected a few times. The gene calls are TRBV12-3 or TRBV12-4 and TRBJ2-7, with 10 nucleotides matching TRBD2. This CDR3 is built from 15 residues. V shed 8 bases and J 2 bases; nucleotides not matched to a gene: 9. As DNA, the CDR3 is TGTGCCAGCCAGATTCGGACTAGCGGAACCTACGAGCAGTACTTC. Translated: CASQIRTSGTYEQYF.

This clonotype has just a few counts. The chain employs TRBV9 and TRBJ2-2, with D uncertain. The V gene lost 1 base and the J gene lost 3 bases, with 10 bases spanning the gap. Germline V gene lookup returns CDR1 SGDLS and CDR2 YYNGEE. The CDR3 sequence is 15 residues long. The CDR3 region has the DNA TGTGCCAGCAGCGTAATAGGGAAAGACACCGGGGAGCTGTTTTTT. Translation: CASSVIGKDTGELFF. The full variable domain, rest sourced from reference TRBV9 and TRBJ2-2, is DSGVTQTPKHLITATGQRVTLRCSPRSGDLSVYWYQQSLDQGLQFLIQYYNGEERAKGNILERFSAQQFPDLHSELNLSSLELGDSALYFCASSVIGKDTGELFFGEGSRLTVL.

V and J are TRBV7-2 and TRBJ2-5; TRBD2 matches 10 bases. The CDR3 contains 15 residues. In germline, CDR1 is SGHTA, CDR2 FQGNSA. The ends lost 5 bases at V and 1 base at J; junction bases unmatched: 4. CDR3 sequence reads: CASSPGLAPQETQYF. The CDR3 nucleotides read TGTGCCAGCAGCCCGGGACTAGCGCCCCAAGAGACCCAGTACTTC.

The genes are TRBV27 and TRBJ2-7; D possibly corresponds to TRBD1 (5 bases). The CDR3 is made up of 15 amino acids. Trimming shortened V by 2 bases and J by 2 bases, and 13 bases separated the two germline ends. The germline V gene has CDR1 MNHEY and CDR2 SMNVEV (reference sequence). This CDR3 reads CASSLGAGPTYEQYF. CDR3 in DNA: TGTGCCAGCAGTTTAGGTGCAGGGCCTACCTACGAGCAGTACTTC.

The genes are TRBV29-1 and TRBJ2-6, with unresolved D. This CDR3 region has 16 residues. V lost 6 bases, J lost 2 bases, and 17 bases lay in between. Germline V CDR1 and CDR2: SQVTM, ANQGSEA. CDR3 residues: CSVATLGGPGANVLTF. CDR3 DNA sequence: TGCAGCGTGGCCACCTTAGGCGGACCTGGGGCCAACGTCCTGACTTTC.